This is a list of T cell receptor beta chains from one sample in a study of T cell changes during pregnancy in multiple sclerosis. Libraries were prepared by immunoSEQ multiplex PCR; TCRdb keeps only in-frame clonotypes and omits some of them. Counted here are approximately 30,000 clones, roughly 87% occurring once; the ten biggest clones make up roughly 10%. This sample comprised CD8+ T cells from peripheral blood mononuclear cells, obtained in the first trimester of pregnancy. The receptors were sampled from a female donor with multiple sclerosis, enrolled in a pregnancy study. Both conserved end residues are part of each CDR3. The order of the fields is CDR3 protein, CDR3 DNA, D gene, clone size, V gene, J gene. The D gene is left open where the match is weak. Rows may omit the clone size; those that give it use once, few, many or a size class.

CASNHGGAASDEQFF,TGTGCCAGTAACCACGGGGGAGCTGCGTCCGATGAGCAGTTCTTC,.,.,TRBV19,TRBJ2-1
CASSFFQPQHF,TGTGCCAGCAGCTTCTTCCAGCCCCAGCATTTT,.,.,TRBV11-3,TRBJ1-5
CSAGKLAGEQFF,TGCAGCGCAGGCAAACTAGCGGGAGAGCAGTTCTTC,TRBD2,.,TRBV29-1,TRBJ2-1
CASSFGGNYGYTF,TGTGCCAGCAGCTTCGGCGGAAACTATGGCTACACCTTC,.,.,TRBV5-6,TRBJ1-2
CASRPLAGVHNEQFF,TGTGCCAGCAGACCCCTAGCGGGAGTCCACAATGAGCAGTTCTTC,TRBD2,once,TRBV28,TRBJ2-1
CASSLSPRQGHSPLHF,TGTGCCAGCAGCTTAAGCCCGAGACAGGGTCACTCACCCCTCCACTTT,TRBD1,few,TRBV11-2,TRBJ1-6
CASRERRSGGAKEQYF,TGTGCCAGCAGGGAACGTCGTAGCGGGGGGGCGAAAGAGCAGTACTTC,TRBD2,.,TRBV2,TRBJ2-7
CASSPGQGKYVNTEAFF,TGTGCCAGCAGTCCCGGACAGGGCAAATACGTGAACACTGAAGCTTTCTTT,TRBD1,.,TRBV27,TRBJ1-1
CAGSPGQFYEQYF,TGTGCCGGATCCCCAGGACAGTTCTACGAGCAGTACTTC,.,.,TRBV6-5,TRBJ2-7
CASSLGAGMAFF,TGTGCCAGCAGTTTAGGGGCAGGTATGGCTTTCTTT,.,.,TRBV27,TRBJ1-1
CASSPEGGLQPQHF,TGTGCCAGCAGCCCGGAAGGAGGTTTACAGCCCCAGCATTTT,.,.,TRBV9,TRBJ1-5
CASGDRGKDGYTF,TGTGCCTCCGGAGACAGGGGGAAGGATGGCTACACCTTC,TRBD1,once,TRBV19,TRBJ1-2
CASSLGGRGEQFF,TGTGCCAGTTCCTTGGGCGGGAGGGGTGAGCAGTTCTTC,TRBD2,many,TRBV19,TRBJ2-1
CASSPEEEGNQPQHF,TGTGCCAGCTCACCAGAGGAGGAAGGCAATCAGCCCCAGCATTTT,.,.,TRBV18,TRBJ1-5
CASSSGQLYEQYF,TGTGCCAGCAGCTCGGGACAACTCTACGAGCAGTACTTC,.,once,TRBV7-6,TRBJ2-7
CASARGTPDIQYF,TGTGCCAGCGCGAGGGGGACACCTGACATTCAGTACTTC,.,.,TRBV27,TRBJ2-4